One sample yielded the 25 T cell receptor beta chains listed below, sequenced in a study of PD-L1 blockade in urothelial cancer. Produced via immunoSEQ multiplex PCR; TCRdb's table is partial and in-frame only. The data show 48,000 or so clones, 70% to 90% seen once. Specified time point: peripheral blood 6 weeks after treatment start. This specimen consisted of PBMCs, obtained around atezolizumab (anti-PD-L1) treatment. These receptors all come from a man in his sixties with urothelial cancer.

The chain combines TRBV5-6 with TRBJ2-4, with D possibly being TRBD2 (5 bases). The ends were cut back, 4 bases at V and 4 bases at J, with 15 bases in the middle. The CDR3 contains 15 residues. Germline CDR1 reads SGHDT; CDR2 reads YYEEEE. The CDR3 DNA is TGTGCCAGCAGCCGGGATCTAGCAACTAAAAACATTCAGTACTTC. Its protein is CASSRDLATKNIQYF.

This rearrangement joins TRBV19 to TRBJ2-6; D may be TRBD2 (5 bases). CDR3 length equals 17 residues. CDR1 is LNHDA and CDR2 is SQIVND in the germline V gene (reference sequence). The V and J ends lost 3 bases and 0 bases respectively, with 12 bases between them. CDR3 amino acids: CASSIRTPSSGANVLTF. In nucleotides, the CDR3 is TGTGCCAGTAGTATCCGGACTCCGAGCTCTGGGGCCAACGTCCTGACTTTC.

This chain links TRBV7-9 with TRBJ2-1; 7 bases are shared with TRBD1. The V gene end was trimmed by 2 bases and the J gene end by 0 bases; junction bases not matched to a gene: 4. The CDR3 extends over 16 amino acids. Germline CDR1 is SEHNR and CDR2 is FQNEAQ (reference sequence). The CDR3 DNA reads TGTGCCAGCAGCTTACTGGGGGACAGCTCCTACAATGAGCAGTTCTTC. Translation gives CASSLLGDSSYNEQFF. Filled out from reference TRBV7-9 and TRBJ2-1, the complete variable domain reads DTGVSQNPRHKITKRGQNVTFRCDPISEHNRLYWYRQTLGQGPEFLTYFQNEAQLEKSRLLSDRFSAERPKGSFSTLEIQRTEQGDSAMYLCASSLLGDSSYNEQFFGPGTRLTVL.

The chain joins TRBV5-6 to TRBJ2-7, with D perhaps matching TRBD1 (5 bases). V lost 7 bases and J lost 3, with 17 bases in between. The germline V gene has CDR1 SGHDT and CDR2 YYEEEE. CDR3 length equals 14 residues. The CDR3 here is CASLLGRSDYEQYF. The CDR3 nucleotides read TGTGCCAGCCTCCTGGGGCGGTCCGACTACGAGCAGTACTTC.

V and J are TRBV6-1 and TRBJ2-1; 11 nucleotides agree with TRBD2. This CDR3 spans 14 amino acids. V lost 6 bases to trimming and J lost 6 bases; unmatched junction nucleotides: 4. CDR1 is MNHNS, CDR2 SASEGT, per germline. For the CDR3, the DNA is TGTGCCAGCAGCGTCCTAGCGGGGGGCAATGAGCAGTTCTTC. Amino acids: CASSVLAGGNEQFF.

The chain has TRBV7-2 and TRBJ2-7; unclear D gene. The germline V gene has CDR1 SGHTA and CDR2 FQGNSA. V was pared by 1 base and J by 4 bases, with 5 bases between. The CDR3 length is 12 residues. For the CDR3, the DNA is TGTGCCAGCAGCTTAGGGGCTTACGAGCAGTACTTC. Translating it yields CASSLGAYEQYF.

The rearrangement joins TRBV7-2 to TRBJ2-7; D not resolved. Germline V gene data show CDR1 as SGHTA and CDR2 as FQGNSA. V was pared by 5 bases and J by 2 bases, with 7 bases between. The CDR3 runs to 12 residues. The CDR3, as DNA: TGTGCCAGCAGCCCACACACCTACGAGCAGTACTTC. Protein: CASSPHTYEQYF. Full variable domain (remainder filled in from reference TRBV7-2 and TRBJ2-7): GAGVSQSPSNKVTEKGKDVELRCDPISGHTALYWYRQSLGQGLEFLIYFQGNSAPDKSGLPSDRFSAERTGGSVSTLTIQRTQQEDSAVYLCASSPHTYEQYFGPGTRLTVT.

The chain carries TRBV27 and TRBJ2-6; D is possibly TRBD2 (5 bases). The CDR3 runs to 16 residues. V lost 7 bases and J lost 0, with 13 bases in between. Germline V gene lookup returns CDR1 MNHEY and CDR2 SMNVEV (reference sequence). In nucleotides, the CDR3 is TGTGCCAGCAAATCCCTTGGGAGCTCTGGGGCCAACGTCCTGACTTTC. This codes for CASKSLGSSGANVLTF.

V is TRBV15 and J is TRBJ2-3, with 9 nucleotides matching TRBD2. Germline CDR1 and CDR2: LNHNV and YYDKDF (reference sequence). CDR3 length equals 17 residues. V gave up 0 bases and J gave up 4 bases; unmatched junction bases: 8. CDR3 amino acids: CATSRDRLAGTSDTQYF. In DNA, the CDR3 is TGTGCCACCAGCAGAGATCGCCTAGCGGGGACCTCAGATACGCAGTATTTT.

This rearrangement joins TRBV7-3 to TRBJ2-1; D possibly corresponds to TRBD1 (8 bases). The CDR3 sequence is 15 residues long. Trimming left V 5 bases short and J 8 bases short, with 19 bases between. The germline CDR1 and CDR2 sequences are SGHTA and FQGTGA. CDR3 sequence reads: CASSPNRGGAYEQFF. The CDR3 DNA sequence: TGTGCCAGCAGCCCGAACAGGGGGGGGGCGTATGAGCAGTTCTTC.

V is TRBV28 and J is TRBJ1-2, with 8 positions matching TRBD1. Germline trimming cut 4 bases from V and 0 bases from J; bases unmatched to any gene: 10. This CDR3 is 17 amino acids long. Germline CDR1 and CDR2: MDHEN and SYDVKM. The CDR3 coding sequence is TGTGCCAGCAGTTCAGTTCTCAGGACAGGGACTAACTATGGCTACACCTTC. This codes for CASSSVLRTGTNYGYTF.

This clone has only a few counts. CDR3 protein: CASSSPTNSGELFF. As DNA, the CDR3 is TGTGCCAGCAGCTCGCCTACTAATAGCGGGGAGCTGTTTTTT. The chain has TRBV7-8 and TRBJ2-2; the D is unclear. The CDR3 is 14 amino acids. V lost 4 bases and J lost 7, with 13 bases in between. From germline, CDR1 is SGHVS and CDR2 FQNEAQ.

The V and J genes are TRBV5-4 and TRBJ2-4; D perhaps matches TRBD1 (5 bases). The CDR3 extends over 15 amino acids. CDR1 and CDR2 from the germline V gene are SGHNT and YYREEE (reference sequence). V was clipped by 4 bases and J by 0 bases, with 11 bases between them. This CDR3 is CASSEQELAKNIQYF. CDR3 DNA: TGTGCCAGCAGCGAACAGGAGCTAGCCAAAAACATTCAGTACTTC. The variable domain in full, with the rest retrieved from reference TRBV5-4 and TRBJ2-4, is ETGVTQSPTHLIKTRGQQVTLRCSSQSGHNTVSWYQQALGQGPQFIFQYYREEENGRGNFPPRFSGLQFPNYSSELNVNALELDDSALYLCASSEQELAKNIQYFGAGTRLSVL.

This chain links TRBV30 with TRBJ2-2; tentatively, D is TRBD2 (6 bases). The length of the CDR3 is 13 residues. Trimming pared 2 bases from V and 3 bases from J, leaving 7 bases between. Germline V gene lookup returns CDR1 GTSNPN and CDR2 SVGIG (reference sequence). In DNA form, the CDR3 reads TGTGCCTGGAGTTGGAGGGACACCGGGGAGCTGTTTTTT. Translated: CAWSWRDTGELFF.

The chain joins TRBV7-9 to TRBJ2-1; 9 bases line up with TRBD2. V lost 0 bases, J lost 0 bases, and 6 bases stayed unmatched. Per the germline V gene, CDR1 is SEHNR and CDR2 is FQNEAQ (reference sequence). The CDR3 is made up of 18 amino acids. CDR3 region: CASSLASGGLSSYNEQFF. The CDR3 DNA sequence: TGTGCCAGCAGCTTAGCTAGCGGGGGCCTGAGCTCCTACAATGAGCAGTTCTTC.

The chain links TRBV4-2 to TRBJ2-3; D might be TRBD2 (5 bases). Germline V gene lookup returns CDR1 LGHNA and CDR2 YNFKEQ. The CDR3 is made up of 17 amino acids. V was clipped by 3 bases and J by 2 bases, with 18 bases between them. In DNA form, the CDR3 reads TGTGCCAGCAGCCAGTCCCTGAGAGGGCGGACCACAGATACGCAGTATTTT. Amino acid sequence: CASSQSLRGRTTDTQYF.

The J gene is TRBJ2-7, the V gene TRBV10-3; D is unresolved. Germline V gene sequence: CDR1 ENHRY, CDR2 SYGVKD. The germline V and J ends were trimmed by 6 bases and 0 bases, with 12 bases remaining between them. The length of the CDR3 is 14 residues. CDR3 amino acids: CAIRFSDSSYEQYF. Written as DNA, the CDR3 is TGTGCCATCAGATTTAGTGATAGCTCCTACGAGCAGTACTTC.

This chain links TRBV20-1 with TRBJ2-2; perhaps TRBD1 as D (6 bases). Germline values: CDR1 DFQATT, CDR2 SNEGSKA (reference sequence). This CDR3 comprises 11 residues. Trimming stripped 6 bases from V and 7 bases from J, with 9 bases between. CDR3 amino acids: CSAWDNGELFF. The DNA for the CDR3 is TGCAGTGCCTGGGACAACGGGGAGCTGTTTTTT.

The chain recombines TRBV4-1 with TRBJ2-1, with D perhaps TRBD2 (7 bases). The CDR3 runs 15 residues. The germline gives CDR1 MGHRA, CDR2 YSYEKL. Trimming pared 6 bases from V and 7 bases from J, leaving 19 bases between. The CDR3 loop is CASRRGGGTGNEQFF. Written as DNA, the CDR3 is TGCGCCAGCAGAAGAGGGGGGGGGACGGGGAATGAGCAGTTCTTC.

The rearrangement uses TRBV6-1 and TRBJ2-5, with 7 bases that match TRBD2. Per germline, CDR1 MNHNS and CDR2 SASEGT. J lost 4 bases, V lost 6 bases, and 8 bases had no gene match. The CDR3 is made up of 14 amino acids. The CDR3 DNA is TGTGCCAGCAGGGAATGGGAGGGGCGAGAGACCCAGTACTTC. Translating it yields CASREWEGRETQYF.

In regard to this clone: The identical CDR3 is also encoded by other nucleotide sequences in the sample. The chain is built from TRBV11-2 and TRBJ1-5; possibly TRBD1 for D (6 bases). Germline values: CDR1 SGHAT, CDR2 FQNNGV. Between the trimmed V and J ends, which lost 5 bases and 2 bases, there was a span of 10 bases. There are 14 residues in the CDR3. CDR3: CASSQTGGNQPQHF. CDR3 coding DNA: TGTGCCAGCAGCCAGACAGGAGGCAATCAGCCCCAGCATTTT.

This chain joins TRBV6-1 and TRBJ2-5, with D maybe TRBD1 (6 bases). Germline-derived CDR1 and CDR2 are MNHNS and SASEGT. This CDR3 is built from 12 residues. Trimming cost V 11 bases and J 5 bases, with 15 bases left between them. The CDR3 reads CASYRVGETQYF. The DNA of the CDR3 is TGTGCCTCCTACAGGGTGGGCGAGACCCAGTACTTC.

This chain links TRBV5-4 with TRBJ1-1; 8 positions agree with TRBD1. The CDR3 length is 18 residues. Germline values: CDR1 SGHNT, CDR2 YYREEE (reference sequence). V lost 4 bases to trimming and J lost 1 base; unmatched junction nucleotides: 15. Here the CDR3 DNA reads TGTGCCAGCAGCGGAAGGACAGGGCGGGCACAGAGGAACACTGAAGCTTTCTTT. Protein sequence: CASSGRTGRAQRNTEAFF.

The chain joins TRBV27 to TRBJ2-4; 12 nucleotides line up with TRBD2. V trimming: 5 bases; J trimming: 0 bases; junction bases outside the gene matches: 8. Germline V gives CDR1 MNHEY, CDR2 SMNVEV (reference sequence). This CDR3 is 18 amino acids long. The CDR3 sequence is CASSEASGGDLAKNIQYF. The CDR3 DNA sequence: TGTGCCAGCAGTGAAGCTAGCGGGGGGGACCTAGCCAAAAACATTCAGTACTTC.

The V and J genes are TRBV4-1 and TRBJ1-5; D is unresolved. The CDR3 contains 18 residues. Trimming left V 2 bases short and J 0 bases short, with 17 bases between. Germline V gene sequence: CDR1 MGHRA, CDR2 YSYEKL. CDR3 loop: CASSQISRQLYSNQPQHF. The CDR3, as DNA: TGCGCCAGCAGCCAAATTAGCCGGCAACTCTATAGCAATCAGCCCCAGCATTTT.